The T cell receptor (beta chain) described here comes from a study of blood T cell repertoires in COVID-19. On the study more broadly: Some COVID-19 samples were acute and others convalescent; all came from the United States, Italy and Spain.

The V gene lost 4 bases and the J gene lost 2 bases, with 13 bases spanning the gap. The CDR3 contains 15 residues. CDR1 SGHTA and CDR2 FQGNSA come from the germline V gene. Clones were sequenced by immunoSEQ multiplex PCR, and TCRdb holds only the in-frame ones, with some missing. The repertoire holds 25,000 to 35,000 clones, with 85% as singletons. The source is a man aged 55 to 70 with active COVID-19. V and J are TRBV7-2 and TRBJ2-3; the D is unclear. The sequenced sample was peripheral blood. The CDR3 DNA sequence: TGTGCCAGCAGCTCGAGAGGCAGCACCACAGATACGCAGTATTTT. It codes for CASSSRGSTTDTQYF.